This TCR beta chain was captured by sequencing in a study of blood T cells in healthy people across ages. This CDR3 is 14 amino acids long. The ends lost 3 bases at V and 2 bases at J; junction bases unmatched: 2. Germline CDR1 reads SGHRS; CDR2 reads YFSETQ. Next came a second PCR, run for about 7 to 12 cycles, which used a sample-barcoded 5' primer along with a J-beta primer mix. TCRdb used MiXCR to reprocess the 5' RACE reads, holding one entry per CDR3 protein. The sample includes 1.5 million or so distinct CDR3 sequences, about 42% of them seen just once. Study observations and caveats: Changes seen in expanded clonotypes were possibly confounded by donor CMV status left unknown.

This clonotype was found many times. Its target is not known. This chain uses TRBV5-1 with TRBJ2-3; 8 bases fit TRBD2. The clonotype comes from a woman younger than 30 in good health. Input material: blood. The CDR3 DNA reads TGCGCCAGCAGCTCTAGCGGGCTCACAGATACGCAGTATTTT. It specifies CASSSSGLTDTQYF.